The TCR beta chain described here comes from a study of blood T cell repertoires in COVID-19. Study-level information: Acute and convalescent COVID-19 specimens originated in the United States, Italy and Spain. Sources were T cells, B-cell-depleted T cells, or PBMCs; the material itself was cDNA or gDNA.

Original handling: Estimates of nucleated cell counts were drawn from the amplification of reference gene primers. Profiling relied on immunoSEQ multiplex PCR, and the TCRdb table lists in-frame clones only, not all of them. The V and J calls and clone size come from that table; D and trimming were worked out from the DNA. This table has more than 150,000 clones, under 85% appearing once. The CDR3 loop spans 16 amino acids. CDR1 and CDR2 (germline): MNHEY, SMNVEV (reference sequence). V shed 6 bases and J 4 bases; nucleotides not matched to a gene: 11. This clone has more than one count but fewer than ten.

The rearrangement links TRBV27 to TRBJ2-3; 9 nucleotides align to TRBD2. The specimen was peripheral blood. This TCR was sampled from a woman in her 40s with acute or convalescent COVID-19. The CDR3 spells CASSRIAASGADTQYF. CDR3 bases: TGTGCCAGCAGCCGTATAGCGGCTAGCGGGGCAGATACGCAGTATTTT.